Below are 6 T cell receptor beta chains sequenced from a single sample in a study of vaccination effects on CD4 cells after COVID-19. Antigens of these TCRs are unknown. In the ViraFEST assay, antigen-specific CD4+ clonotypes were identified by expansion after peptide-pool stimulation. Culturing for more than eight days preceded CD4+ T cell isolation. The cohort was immunized with two doses of either the BNT162b2 or mRNA-1273 vaccine. Profiling relied on immunoSEQ multiplex PCR, and the TCRdb table lists in-frame clones only, not all of them. The sample lists more than 60,000 clones, about 67% occurring once. Sample: CD4+ T cells from PBMCs cultured with HCoV-229E spike peptides, taken after COVID-19 vaccination. Receptors were obtained from a human donor who received a COVID-19 vaccine.

V usage is TRBV7-2 and J usage is TRBJ2-7; the D is unclear. Trimming took off 1 base at V and 6 bases at J, with 10 bases between the two ends. Per the germline V gene, CDR1 is SGHTA and CDR2 is FQGNSA. The CDR3 is made up of 13 amino acids. The CDR3: CASSLDGRTEQYV. The DNA for the CDR3 is TGTGCCAGCAGCTTAGACGGCAGAACCGAGCAGTACGTC.

The DNA of the CDR3 is TGTGCCAGCAGCTACGACAGGGTTAGGGACATTCAGTACTTC. Translated: CASSYDRVRDIQYF. This sequence joins TRBV6-5 and TRBJ2-4; 7 bases match TRBD1. Looked up from germline, CDR1 is MNHEY and CDR2 is SVGAGI. The CDR3 covers 14 residues. Trimming took 6 bases from V and 8 from J; bases not matched to a gene: 10.

The rearrangement joins TRBV24-1 to TRBJ2-5, with TRBD1 matching over 7 bases. Germline CDR1 KGHDR, CDR2 SFDVKD. Trimming took 3 bases from V and 5 from J; bases not matched to a gene: 5. The CDR3 has 14 amino acids. The CDR3 loop is CATSDAQGVETQYF. CDR3 sequence (DNA): TGTGCCACCAGTGATGCTCAGGGGGTCGAGACCCAGTACTTC.

The CDR3 DNA sequence: TGTGCCAGCAGTGAATCCCCGAACACTGAAGCTTTCTTT. This encodes CASSESPNTEAFF. The chain uses TRBV2 and TRBJ1-1; D unclear. V gave up 2 bases and J gave up 1 base, with 5 bases separating them. Germline CDR1 SNHLY, CDR2 FYNNEI. The CDR3 is 13 amino acids.

The gene calls are TRBV24-1 and TRBJ2-3; D possibly corresponds to TRBD2 (5 bases). V dropped 3 bases and J dropped 3 bases, with 9 bases sitting between them. The CDR3 totals 14 residues. CDR1 is KGHDR and CDR2 is SFDVKD in the germline V gene. The DNA of the CDR3 is TGTGCCACCAGTGATCCCGGGGTGACAGATACGCAGTATTTT. As protein: CATSDPGVTDTQYF.

The chain couples TRBV20-1 to TRBJ1-6; possible D gene TRBD1, 5 bases. Per germline, CDR1 DFQATT and CDR2 SNEGSKA (reference sequence). The CDR3 covers 11 residues. Trimming shortened V by 6 bases and J by 5 bases, and 5 bases separated the two germline ends. CDR3 sequence (DNA): TGCAGTGCGGGGGATAATTCACCCCTCCACTTT. It yields the protein CSAGDNSPLHF.